This entry lists 15 T cell receptor beta chains sequenced from one sample in a study of control samples from healthy donors and cancer patients. TCRdb keeps only in-frame clones here, not all; method: immunoSEQ multiplex PCR. Counted here are roughly 88,000 clones, approximately 90% occurring once; the ten biggest clones make up 0.92%. The sequencing sample was made of blood. The receptors stem from a woman aged 25 to 39 in good health.

The rearrangement links TRBV7-2 to TRBJ1-2; tentative D call: TRBD1 (6 bases). Trimming pared 8 bases from V and 3 bases from J, leaving 13 bases between. Germline CDR1 and CDR2: SGHTA and FQGNSA. This CDR3 region has 13 residues. CDR3 in amino acids: CASPLRGHYGYTF. The CDR3, as DNA: TGTGCCAGCCCCCTCCGGGGGCACTATGGCTACACCTTC.

The chain joins TRBV15 to TRBJ1-2, with 10 nucleotides matching TRBD1. Germline CDR1 LNHNV, CDR2 YYDKDF (reference sequence). The CDR3 sequence is 14 residues long. V lost 3 bases to trimming and J lost 7 bases; unmatched junction nucleotides: 5. As DNA, the CDR3 is TGTGCCACCAGCAGTGACAGGGGGCGCGTTGGCTACACCTTC. This translates into CATSSDRGRVGYTF.

The chain links TRBV29-1 to TRBJ2-3, with a possible D match to TRBD2 (5 bases). The V and J ends lost 6 bases and 0 bases respectively, with 7 bases between them. Looked up from germline, CDR1 is SQVTM and CDR2 is ANQGSEA. The CDR3 covers 12 residues. This chain's CDR3 is CSVTTSTDTQYF. The CDR3 DNA reads as TGCAGCGTGACTACTAGCACAGATACGCAGTATTTT.

This clone has just a few counts. The chain is built from TRBV6-4 and TRBJ2-3; 9 bases are a match to TRBD1. Germline V gene data show CDR1 as MRHNA and CDR2 as SNTAGT. The CDR3 is made up of 14 amino acids. Trimming removed 6 bases from V and 1 base from J; junction bases left unmatched: 2. DNA of the CDR3: TGTGCCAGCAGCCGACAGGGGGGCACAGATACGCAGTATTTT. It encodes CASSRQGGTDTQYF.

This chain links TRBV3-1 (or the pseudogene TRBV3-2) with TRBJ1-1; TRBD1 matches at 7 bases. The V and J ends lost 4 bases and 4 bases, in that order; junction bases with no gene match: 9. The CDR3 is made up of 15 amino acids. Germline V gene lookup returns CDR1 LGHDT and CDR2 YNNKEL (reference sequence). CDR3 DNA sequence: TGTGCCAGCAGCCCAGGGGGGGCACGGGGCACTGAAGCTTTCTTT. This gives the protein CASSPGGARGTEAFF.

The CDR3 region has the DNA TGTGCCACCAGCAGAGGGGGGACCTCCTACAATGAGCAGTTCTTC. Translation gives CATSRGGTSYNEQFF. The chain joins TRBV15 to TRBJ2-1; D is possibly TRBD1 or TRBD2 (5 bases each). Germline V gives CDR1 LNHNV, CDR2 YYDKDF (reference sequence). The CDR3 spans 15 residues. V lost 1 base and J lost 0, with 7 bases in between.

The rearrangement joins TRBV7-6 to TRBJ1-4; 7 nucleotides align to TRBD1. This CDR3 region has 16 residues. Losses at the gene ends were 5 bases for V and 0 bases for J; bases not matched to a gene: 6. From germline, CDR1 is SGHVS and CDR2 FNYEAQ. CDR3 residues: CASSHNTGATNEKLFF. In DNA, the CDR3 is TGTGCCAGCAGCCATAACACAGGGGCAACTAATGAAAAACTGTTTTTT.

CDR3 in amino acids: CASSPRAGGPTDTQYF. In nucleotides, the CDR3 is TGTGCCAGCAGCCCGAGAGCGGGAGGTCCCACAGATACGCAGTATTTT. V usage is TRBV5-4 and J usage is TRBJ2-3, with 9 bases identical to TRBD2. The CDR3 consists of 16 residues. Germline V gives CDR1 SGHNT, CDR2 YYREEE (reference sequence). The trim removed 4 bases at V and 2 bases at J, leaving 8 bases unmatched.

As DNA, the CDR3 is TGTGCCAGCAGCGCGACAGGGGGCGATTCTTTCCCCCCTGAAGCTTTCTTT. This translates into CASSATGGDSFPPEAFF. This chain joins TRBV7-8 and TRBJ1-1; the match to TRBD1 covers 10 bases. The germline CDR1 and CDR2 sequences are SGHVS and FQNEAQ. Trimming took 5 bases from V and 6 from J; bases not matched to a gene: 15. The CDR3 is made up of 17 amino acids.

This chain links TRBV19 with TRBJ2-1, with 8 bases fitting TRBD2. This CDR3 contains 16 residues. The V segment lost 2 bases and the J segment 9 bases; nucleotides outside the gene matches: 12. CDR1 and CDR2 (germline): LNHDA, SQIVND (reference sequence). The CDR3 spells CASSIFEREPPPEQFF. The CDR3 DNA reads TGTGCCAGTAGTATATTTGAGCGGGAGCCCCCTCCTGAGCAGTTCTTC.

This chain links TRBV7-2 with TRBJ2-4; D call uncertain. Trimming removed 0 bases at V and 0 bases at J, with 9 bases between. Germline CDR1 is SGHTA and CDR2 is FQGNSA. The length of the CDR3 is 16 residues. CDR3 amino acids: CASSLAISLAKNIQYF. DNA for the CDR3: TGTGCCAGCAGCTTAGCGATATCCCTAGCCAAAAACATTCAGTACTTC.

This chain joins TRBV4-1 and TRBJ2-7; TRBD1 matches at 7 bases. Germline assignment: CDR1 MGHRA and CDR2 YSYEKL. The CDR3 extends over 15 amino acids. With V trimmed by 4 bases and J by 4 bases, 10 bases remained unmatched. CDR3 DNA sequence: TGCGCCAGCAGCCTTCCAGGGGGAACCCTTTACGAGCAGTACTTC. It translates to CASSLPGGTLYEQYF.

The chain recombines TRBV5-6 with TRBJ2-7, with TRBD1 as a possible D gene (6 bases). Germline CDR1 and CDR2: SGHDT and YYEEEE. This CDR3 comprises 14 residues. Trimming took off 4 bases at V and 2 bases at J, with 13 bases between the two ends. CDR3 in amino acids: CASSRQVAPYEQYF. DNA for the CDR3: TGTGCCAGCAGCCGACAGGTTGCTCCCTACGAGCAGTACTTC.

CDR3 residues: CARRGGPYGYTF. The CDR3 nucleotides read TGTGCCAGACGAGGGGGGCCCTATGGCTACACCTTC. This chain connects TRBV5-3 to TRBJ1-2, with D tentatively TRBD1 (6 bases). TRBV5-3 is sorted into the ORF group, with uncertain function. The V end lost 7 bases, the J end lost 4 bases, and 11 bases lay between the germline ends. The CDR3 extends over 12 amino acids.

The rearrangement joins TRBV6-6 to TRBJ1-5; maybe TRBD1 (5 bases). This CDR3 is built from 14 residues. CDR1 is MNHNY and CDR2 is SVGAGI in the germline V gene (reference sequence). V lost 6 bases, J lost 5 bases, and 14 bases lay in between. The CDR3 DNA is TGTGCCAGCAGACGAGGGTGGGGCGATCAGCCCCAGCATTTT. It yields the protein CASRRGWGDQPQHF.